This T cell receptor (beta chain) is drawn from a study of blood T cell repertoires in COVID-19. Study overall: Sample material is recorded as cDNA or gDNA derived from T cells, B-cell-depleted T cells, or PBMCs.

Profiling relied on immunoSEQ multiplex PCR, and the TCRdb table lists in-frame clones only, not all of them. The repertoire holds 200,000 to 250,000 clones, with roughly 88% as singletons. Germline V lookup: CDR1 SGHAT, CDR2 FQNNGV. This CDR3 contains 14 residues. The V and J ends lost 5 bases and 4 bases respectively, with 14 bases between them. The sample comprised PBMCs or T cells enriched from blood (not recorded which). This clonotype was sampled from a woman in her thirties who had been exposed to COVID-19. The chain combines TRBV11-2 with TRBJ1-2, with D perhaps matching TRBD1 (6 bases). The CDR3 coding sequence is TGTGCCAGCAGCCCTATTAAGACAGGCTATGGCTACACCTTC. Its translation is CASSPIKTGYGYTF. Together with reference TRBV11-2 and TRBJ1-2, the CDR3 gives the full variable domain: EAGVAQSPRYKIIEKRQSVAFWCNPISGHATLYWYQQILGQGPKLLIQFQNNGVVDDSQLPKDRFSAERLKGVDSTLKIQPAKLEDSAVYLCASSPIKTGYGYTFGSGTRLTVV.